Following are 25 T cell receptor beta chains from one sample sequenced in a study of regulatory T cells in long-lasting Graves disease (TCRdb year 2021). Libraries were made using multiplex PCR. TCRdb lists the instrument as Illumina HiSeq 4000. TCR beta libraries were built with iRepertoire HTBI primers and Arm-PCR amplification of CDR3 regions. The public reads were quality trimmed at Q25 with fastp and then assembled into clones with MiXCR by TCRdb, keeping productive beta chains. All rows with the same CDR3 protein become a single entry with the most common DNA and genes. Counted in this sample were around 500,000 distinct CDR3 sequences; around 15% of them appeared once. 25% of the sample is taken by the ten largest. In the paper's terms, the time point label means: newly diagnosed GD, antithyroid drugs for less than 3 months. RNA was extracted from PBMCs in TRIzol for both TCR sequencing and RNA sequencing.

The sample also formed part of further work on T cells in Graves' hyperthyroidism and ophthalmopathy.

The specimen comprised peripheral blood mononuclear cells (PBMCs), sampled at new diagnosis, from a patient treated with antithyroid drugs. Source of these receptors: a woman between 40 and 65 years old with Graves disease. Donor details come from another sample of the same person, matched by shared clones.

This clonotype has ten or more counts. The chain is built from TRBV5-1 and TRBJ2-7; no definite D call. The germline V gene has CDR1 SGHRS and CDR2 YFSETQ. Trimming removed 4 bases from V and 1 base from J, with 9 bases in between. The CDR3 has 13 amino acids. The CDR3 sequence: CASSLTPSYEQYF. The CDR3 DNA reads as TGCGCCAGCAGCCTTACACCATCCTACGAGCAGTACTTC.

This clonotype was seen many times. This rearrangement joins TRBV2 to TRBJ2-7, with a tentative D call TRBD2 (5 bases). CDR1 is SNHLY and CDR2 is FYNNEI in the germline V gene. The CDR3 has 11 amino acids. V dropped 5 bases and J dropped 10 bases, with 12 bases sitting between them. The CDR3 DNA follows: TGTGCCAGCAGTCTCAGCGAGGGTCAGTACTTC. The encoded protein is CASSLSEGQYF.

A remark on this clonotype: It differs at one base from a far larger clone, so likely a read error. The chain has TRBV7-2 and TRBJ2-7, with TRBD2 identical over 8 bases. The CDR3 runs to 17 residues. Germline lookup yields CDR1 SGHTA and CDR2 FQGNSA. V dropped 6 bases and J dropped 7; count of bases not matched to a gene: 20. The CDR3 loop reads CASSPTSGSSQDNEQYF. CDR3 in DNA: TGTGCCAGCAGTCCCACCAGCGGGAGTTCCCAAGACAATGAGCAGTACTTC.

This clonotype has just a few counts. This rearrangement joins TRBV30 to TRBJ2-7; weak D call: TRBD2 (5 bases). Germline CDR1 reads GTSNPN; CDR2 reads SVGIG (reference sequence). The CDR3 has 12 amino acids. V was pared by 4 bases and J by 5 bases, with 12 bases between. The CDR3 DNA follows: TGTGCCTGGATGGAGATACTAGACGAGCAGTACTTC. Amino acid sequence: CAWMEILDEQYF.

This clonotype was observed at least ten times. The chain carries TRBV7-9 and TRBJ1-4; tentatively, D is TRBD1 (6 bases). The length of the CDR3 is 14 residues. V gave up 6 bases and J gave up 5 bases, with 13 bases separating them. Germline assignment: CDR1 SEHNR and CDR2 FQNEAQ (reference sequence). The chain's CDR3 is CASSEGQINEKLFF. For the CDR3, the DNA is TGTGCCAGCAGTGAAGGACAGATCAATGAAAAACTGTTTTTT.

The chain is built from TRBV6-9 and TRBJ2-5, with 8 nucleotides matching TRBD2. Germline V lookup: CDR1 MNHGY, CDR2 SVAAGI. With V trimmed by 3 bases and J by 6 bases, 3 bases remained unmatched. The CDR3 loop spans 13 amino acids. CDR3 amino acids: CASSYGGAKTQYF. In nucleotides, the CDR3 is TGTGCCAGCAGTTACGGGGGGGCGAAGACCCAGTACTTC.

This clonotype was seen repeatedly, ten times or more. J is TRBJ2-3 and V is TRBV7-9, with D perhaps matching TRBD1 or TRBD2 (5 bases each). The CDR3 runs to 15 residues. V was trimmed by 5 bases and J by 2 bases, leaving 14 bases between them. Germline CDR1 reads SEHNR; CDR2 reads FQNEAQ (reference sequence). The CDR3 region is CASSPEGRATDTQYF. The CDR3 DNA follows: TGTGCCAGCAGCCCAGAGGGCAGGGCCACAGATACGCAGTATTTT.

This clonotype came up many times. The chain combines TRBV20-1 with TRBJ2-3, with D tentatively TRBD1 or TRBD2 (6 bases each). Trimming removed 4 bases from V and 5 bases from J, with 16 bases in between. This CDR3 is 14 amino acids long. The V gene's germline CDR1 is DFQATT and CDR2 SNEGSKA (reference sequence). CDR3 protein: CSAKGGWGLDTQYF. The CDR3 bases are TGCAGTGCTAAGGGGGGATGGGGGTTAGATACGCAGTATTTT.

This clonotype was picked up a small number of times. This chain joins TRBV18 and TRBJ2-3, with TRBD1 matching over 7 bases. The V and J ends lost 3 bases and 5 bases, in that order; junction bases with no gene match: 17. Looked up from germline, CDR1 is KGHSH and CDR2 is LQKENI. This CDR3 is 18 amino acids long. CDR3 in amino acids: CASSPLPHRDRLGDTQYF. The CDR3 DNA reads TGTGCCAGCTCACCCCTACCCCACCGGGACAGACTTGGAGATACGCAGTATTTT.

Worth noting for this clonotype: A read error is possible here, since a much larger clone lies one base away. The chain has TRBV6-1 and TRBJ1-1; D remains ambiguous. This CDR3 comprises 13 residues. Germline V gene sequence: CDR1 MNHNS, CDR2 SASEGT. CDR3 DNA sequence: TGTGCCAGCGGAGGGCAATTGAACACTGAAGCTTTATTT. Amino acids: CASGGQLNTEALF.

The gene calls are TRBV28 and TRBJ1-5; TRBD1 matches at 8 bases. Germline values: CDR1 MDHEN, CDR2 SYDVKM. The CDR3 covers 16 residues. After removal of 7 bases from V and 7 bases from J, the junction contained 15 bases not matched to a gene. In DNA, the CDR3 is TGTGCCAGCACTCTTGGGGTGACAGGGGAACGGCAGCCCCAGCATTTT. The encoded protein is CASTLGVTGERQPQHF. Combining the CDR3 with reference TRBV28 and TRBJ1-5 gives the whole variable domain DVKVTQSSRYLVKRTGEKVFLECVQDMDHENMFWYRQDPGLGLRLIYFSYDVKMKEKGDIPEGYSVSREKKERFSLILESASTNQTSMYLCASTLGVTGERQPQHFGDGTRLSIL.

The genes are TRBV2 and TRBJ2-2; 9 positions match TRBD1. Germline values: CDR1 SNHLY, CDR2 FYNNEI. The J segment lost 5 bases and the V segment lost 10 bases, leaving 8 bases of the junction unmatched. This CDR3 spans 14 amino acids. DNA of the CDR3: TGTGCCATCCTACAGGGGGCGCGGACCGGGGAGCTGTTTTTT. Translated: CAILQGARTGELFF.

This CDR3 reads CASSQEERGAYNEQFF. The CDR3, as DNA: TGCGCCAGCAGCCAAGAGGAGCGGGGGGCATACAATGAGCAGTTCTTC. The rearrangement links TRBV4-1 to TRBJ2-1, with 9 bases matching TRBD2. The V segment lost 0 bases and the J segment 4 bases; nucleotides outside the gene matches: 4. The CDR3 is made up of 16 amino acids. The V gene's germline CDR1 is MGHRA and CDR2 YSYEKL.

This clonotype was recorded many times. The rearrangement uses TRBV6-2 or TRBV6-3 and TRBJ2-7, with 10 nucleotides matching TRBD1. V lost 6 bases, J lost 2 bases, and 7 bases stayed unmatched. The germline gives CDR1 MNHEY, CDR2 SVGEGT. The CDR3 totals 15 residues. The CDR3 region has the DNA TGTGCCAGCAGCCCCTTAGGACAGGGGGCCTACGAGCAGTACTTC. This translates into CASSPLGQGAYEQYF.

This clonotype has at least ten counts. The J gene is TRBJ2-3, the V gene TRBV28; D is ambiguous. Per the germline V gene, CDR1 is MDHEN and CDR2 is SYDVKM. V was shortened by 3 bases and J by 2 bases, with 9 bases between the two germline ends. There are 14 residues in the CDR3. The CDR3 sequence: CASSFHGDTDTQYF. Here the CDR3 DNA reads TGTGCCAGCAGTTTTCATGGGGACACAGATACGCAGTATTTT. The whole variable domain, filled in from reference TRBV28 and TRBJ2-3, reads DVKVTQSSRYLVKRTGEKVFLECVQDMDHENMFWYRQDPGLGLRLIYFSYDVKMKEKGDIPEGYSVSREKKERFSLILESASTNQTSMYLCASSFHGDTDTQYFGPGTRLTVL.

This clonotype was seen repeatedly, ten times or more. V usage is TRBV12-3 or TRBV12-4 and J usage is TRBJ1-1, with D perhaps TRBD1 (6 bases). V lost 5 bases to trimming and J lost 8 bases, with 12 bases between them. This CDR3 contains 12 residues. CDR3 amino acids: CASSLPGAEAFF. The CDR3 DNA reads as TGTGCCAGCAGTCTACCAGGGGCCGAAGCTTTCTTT.

In its sample, this clonotype was seen many times. J is TRBJ1-2 and V is TRBV18; 7 bases align to TRBD1. The CDR3 extends over 14 amino acids. V dropped 3 bases and J dropped 4; count of bases not matched to a gene: 5. CDR1 is KGHSH, CDR2 LQKENI, per germline. CDR3 nucleotides: TGTGCCAGCTCACCGCTGGGGACAGCCTATGGCTACACCTTC. Translation gives CASSPLGTAYGYTF.

This chain joins TRBV9 and TRBJ1-1, with a tentative D call TRBD1 (5 bases). The CDR3 runs to 18 residues. V was shortened by 3 bases and J by 6 bases, with 27 bases between the two germline ends. The germline V gene encodes CDR1 SGDLS and CDR2 YYNGEE. CDR3: CASSASITGAGGNPEAFF. CDR3 nucleotide sequence: TGTGCCAGCAGCGCATCCATCACCGGAGCCGGGGGAAATCCTGAAGCTTTCTTT.

This clonotype appeared many times. The rearrangement uses TRBV10-3 and TRBJ1-1; D gene ambiguous. The germline V and J ends were trimmed by 3 bases and 3 bases, with 11 bases remaining between them. The length of the CDR3 is 14 residues. From germline, CDR1 is ENHRY and CDR2 SYGVKD. The CDR3 coding sequence is TGTGCCATCAGTGACCAAAAAACCGACACTGAAGCTTTCTTT. It translates to CAISDQKTDTEAFF.

The gene calls are TRBV6-1 and TRBJ2-1, with TRBD2 matching 7 bases. V gave up 8 bases and J gave up 6 bases; unmatched junction bases: 4. This CDR3 is 12 amino acids long. From germline, CDR1 is MNHNS and CDR2 SASEGT. The CDR3 region is CASGGGRNEQFF. CDR3 DNA: TGTGCCAGCGGGGGGGGACGCAATGAGCAGTTCTTC.

This clonotype turned up a few times. The J gene is TRBJ2-7, the V gene TRBV28; 8 positions agree with TRBD1. Losses at the gene ends were 3 bases for V and 4 bases for J; bases not matched to a gene: 8. Germline lookup yields CDR1 MDHEN and CDR2 SYDVKM. CDR3 length equals 15 residues. CDR3 in amino acids: CASSFPTGQAYEQYF. The CDR3 nucleotides read TGTGCCAGCAGTTTCCCCACGGGACAGGCTTACGAGCAGTACTTC.

The chain links TRBV11-2 to TRBJ2-5, with 11 bases fitting TRBD2. The V and J ends lost 3 bases and 2 bases, in that order; junction bases with no gene match: 8. The CDR3 has 17 amino acids. CDR1 is SGHAT, CDR2 FQNNGV, per germline. The CDR3 bases are TGTGCCAGCAGCTTCCCCTCGACTAGCGGGGAACAAGAGACCCAGTACTTC. Amino acid sequence: CASSFPSTSGEQETQYF.

This clonotype was seen at least ten times. V gene TRBV5-1 combines with J gene TRBJ2-2; D unclear. This CDR3 is built from 14 residues. The germline V and J ends were trimmed by 3 bases and 1 base, with 7 bases remaining between them. Per germline, CDR1 SGHRS and CDR2 YFSETQ. The CDR3 loop reads CASSSLGNTGELFF. Written as DNA, the CDR3 is TGCGCCAGCAGCTCCTTAGGGAACACCGGGGAGCTGTTTTTT.

This clonotype appeared many times. V is TRBV30 and J is TRBJ1-2, with 7 nucleotides matching TRBD1. V was clipped by 8 bases and J by 4 bases; unmatched bases: 10. Germline V gene lookup returns CDR1 GTSNPN and CDR2 SVGIG (reference sequence). The CDR3 runs to 13 residues. CDR3 in DNA: TGTGCCAACCTCCAGACAGGGAGCTATGGCTACACCTTC. It translates to CANLQTGSYGYTF.

This clonotype has ten or more counts. J is TRBJ1-2 and V is TRBV28; 11 bases are a match to TRBD1. This CDR3 contains 15 residues. V shed 6 bases and J 4 bases; nucleotides not matched to a gene: 7. Germline V gene data show CDR1 as MDHEN and CDR2 as SYDVKM. The DNA of the CDR3 is TGTGCCAGCAGACCCCGGACAGGGGGCCTCTATGGCTACACCTTC. It encodes CASRPRTGGLYGYTF.